What follows describes a single T cell receptor (beta chain). Sequenced by immunoSEQ multiplex PCR; TCRdb stores in-frame clones only, minus some. The table has about 52,000 clones, 86% seen once. Germline-derived CDR1 and CDR2 are SGDLS and YYNGEE. This CDR3 comprises 14 residues. Trimming stripped 2 bases from V and 8 bases from J, with 16 bases between. This sample is part of a study of blood T cell repertoires in COVID-19. The V call is TRBV9, the J call TRBJ1-1; TRBD1 might be the D (5 bases). The receptor comes from a man aged 65 to 85 with acute or convalescent COVID-19. The source material was peripheral blood. CDR3 DNA: TGTGCCAGCAGCGTTGGGGTCAGGGATGGGGAAGCTTTCTTT. Translating it yields CASSVGVRDGEAFF. Using reference TRBV9 and TRBJ1-1 for the parts outside the CDR3, the full variable domain is DSGVTQTPKHLITATGQRVTLRCSPRSGDLSVYWYQQSLDQGLQFLIQYYNGEERAKGNILERFSAQQFPDLHSELNLSSLELGDSALYFCASSVGVRDGEAFFGQGTRLTVV.